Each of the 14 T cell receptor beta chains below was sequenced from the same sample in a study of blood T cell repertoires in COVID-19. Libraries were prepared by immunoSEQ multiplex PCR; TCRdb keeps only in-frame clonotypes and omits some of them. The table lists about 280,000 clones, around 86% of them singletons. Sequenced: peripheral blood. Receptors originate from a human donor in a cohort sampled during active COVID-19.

CDR3 region: CAWAGQGSRADTQYF. In DNA form, the CDR3 reads TGTGCCTGGGCCGGACAGGGATCTCGTGCAGATACGCAGTATTTT. The chain employs TRBV30 and TRBJ2-3, with 8 bases that match TRBD1. V gave up 5 bases and J gave up 4 bases; unmatched junction bases: 11. The germline V gene has CDR1 GTSNPN and CDR2 SVGIG (reference sequence). The CDR3 is 15 amino acids.

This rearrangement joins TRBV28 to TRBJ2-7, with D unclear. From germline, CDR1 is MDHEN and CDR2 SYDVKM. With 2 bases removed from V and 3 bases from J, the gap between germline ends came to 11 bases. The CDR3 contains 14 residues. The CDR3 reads CASSLSARHYEQYF. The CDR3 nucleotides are TGTGCCAGCAGTTTAAGCGCTAGGCACTACGAGCAGTACTTC.

This CDR3 reads CASSMTQGLSGAFF. CDR3 coding DNA: TGTGCCAGTAGTATGACACAGGGCTTATCGGGAGCTTTCTTT. V and J are TRBV19 and TRBJ1-1; the D gene is possibly TRBD1 (6 bases). The CDR3 runs to 14 residues. Per germline, CDR1 LNHDA and CDR2 SQIVND (reference sequence). Deletions cut 3 bases from V and 10 bases from J, with 18 bases between.

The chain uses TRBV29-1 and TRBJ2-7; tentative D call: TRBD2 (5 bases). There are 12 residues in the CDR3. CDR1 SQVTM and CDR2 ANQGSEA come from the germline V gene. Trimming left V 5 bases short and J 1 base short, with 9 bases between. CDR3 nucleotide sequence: TGCAGCGTTAGGACTGGATCCTACGAGCAGTACTTC. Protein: CSVRTGSYEQYF.

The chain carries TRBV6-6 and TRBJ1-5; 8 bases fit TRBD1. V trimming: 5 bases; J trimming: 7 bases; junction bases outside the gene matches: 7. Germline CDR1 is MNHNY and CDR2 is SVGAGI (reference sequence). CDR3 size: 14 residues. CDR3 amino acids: CASSTQGAEQPQHF. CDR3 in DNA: TGTGCCAGCAGTACCCAGGGGGCAGAACAGCCCCAGCATTTT.

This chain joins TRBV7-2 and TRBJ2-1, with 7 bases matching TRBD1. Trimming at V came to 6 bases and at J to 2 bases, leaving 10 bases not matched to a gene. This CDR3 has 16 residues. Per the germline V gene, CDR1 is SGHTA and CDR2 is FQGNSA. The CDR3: CASSLPGDSAYNEQFF. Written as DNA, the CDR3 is TGTGCCAGCAGTTTACCCGGGGACAGCGCCTACAATGAGCAGTTCTTC.

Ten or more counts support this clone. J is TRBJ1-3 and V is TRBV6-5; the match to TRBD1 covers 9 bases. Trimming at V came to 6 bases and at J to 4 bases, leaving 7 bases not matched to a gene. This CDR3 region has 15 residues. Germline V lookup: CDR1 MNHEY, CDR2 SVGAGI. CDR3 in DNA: TGTGCCAGCAGGCCACAGGGGGCGCAAGGAAACACCATATATTTT. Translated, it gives CASRPQGAQGNTIYF.

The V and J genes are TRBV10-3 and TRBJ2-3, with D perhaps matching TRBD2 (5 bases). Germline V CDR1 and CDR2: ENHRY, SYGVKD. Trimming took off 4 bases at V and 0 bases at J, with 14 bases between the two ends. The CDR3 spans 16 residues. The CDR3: CAISVIARGSTDTQYF. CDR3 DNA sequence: TGTGCCATCAGTGTAATAGCGCGAGGCAGCACAGATACGCAGTATTTT.

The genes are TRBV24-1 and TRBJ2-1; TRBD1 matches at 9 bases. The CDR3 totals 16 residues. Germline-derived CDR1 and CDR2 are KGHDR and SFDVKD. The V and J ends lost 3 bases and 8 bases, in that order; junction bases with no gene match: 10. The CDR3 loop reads CATSDVGQGGRYEQFF. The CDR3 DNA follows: TGTGCCACCAGTGATGTGGGACAGGGCGGGCGCTATGAGCAGTTCTTC.

Here the CDR3 DNA reads TGTGCCAGCAGCTCCGTAGGTCACGGAGGGTGGCAATCACCCCTCCACTTT. Protein sequence: CASSSVGHGGWQSPLHF. The rearrangement uses TRBV7-9 and TRBJ1-6; D call uncertain. V was cut by 4 bases and J by 10 bases, with 23 bases left in between. The germline V gene encodes CDR1 SEHNR and CDR2 FQNEAQ (reference sequence). This CDR3 is 17 amino acids long.

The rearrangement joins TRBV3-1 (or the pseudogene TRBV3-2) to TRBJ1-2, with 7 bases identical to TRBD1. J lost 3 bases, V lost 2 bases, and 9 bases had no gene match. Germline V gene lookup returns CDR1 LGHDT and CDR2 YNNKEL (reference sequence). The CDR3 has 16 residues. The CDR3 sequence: CASSQITGVTHYGYTF. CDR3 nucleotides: TGTGCCAGCAGCCAAATCACAGGGGTAACCCACTATGGCTACACCTTC.

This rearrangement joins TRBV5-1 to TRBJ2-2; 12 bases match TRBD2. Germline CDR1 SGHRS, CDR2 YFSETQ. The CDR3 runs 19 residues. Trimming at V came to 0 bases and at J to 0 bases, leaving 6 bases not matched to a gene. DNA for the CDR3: TGCGCCAGCAGCTTGGGGTCTGGACTAGCGGGGTCGAACACCGGGGAGCTGTTTTTT. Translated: CASSLGSGLAGSNTGELFF. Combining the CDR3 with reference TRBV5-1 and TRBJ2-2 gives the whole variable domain KAGVTQTPRYLIKTRGQQVTLSCSPISGHRSVSWYQQTPGQGLQFLFEYFSETQRNKGNFPGRFSGRQFSNSRSEMNVSTLELGDSALYLCASSLGSGLAGSNTGELFFGEGSRLTVL.

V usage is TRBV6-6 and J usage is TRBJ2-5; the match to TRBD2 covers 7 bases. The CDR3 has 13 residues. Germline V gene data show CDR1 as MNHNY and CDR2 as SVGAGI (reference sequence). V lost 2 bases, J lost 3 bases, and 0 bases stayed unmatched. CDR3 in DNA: TGTGCCAGCAGTTACGCGGGAGAAGAGACCCAGTACTTC. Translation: CASSYAGEETQYF.

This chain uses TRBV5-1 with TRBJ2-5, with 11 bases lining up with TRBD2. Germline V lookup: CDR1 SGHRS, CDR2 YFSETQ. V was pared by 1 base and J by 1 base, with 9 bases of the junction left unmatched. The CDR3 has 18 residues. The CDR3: CASSLLAGGMGAQETQYF. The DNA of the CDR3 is TGCGCCAGCAGCTTGTTAGCGGGAGGGATGGGGGCCCAAGAGACCCAGTACTTC.